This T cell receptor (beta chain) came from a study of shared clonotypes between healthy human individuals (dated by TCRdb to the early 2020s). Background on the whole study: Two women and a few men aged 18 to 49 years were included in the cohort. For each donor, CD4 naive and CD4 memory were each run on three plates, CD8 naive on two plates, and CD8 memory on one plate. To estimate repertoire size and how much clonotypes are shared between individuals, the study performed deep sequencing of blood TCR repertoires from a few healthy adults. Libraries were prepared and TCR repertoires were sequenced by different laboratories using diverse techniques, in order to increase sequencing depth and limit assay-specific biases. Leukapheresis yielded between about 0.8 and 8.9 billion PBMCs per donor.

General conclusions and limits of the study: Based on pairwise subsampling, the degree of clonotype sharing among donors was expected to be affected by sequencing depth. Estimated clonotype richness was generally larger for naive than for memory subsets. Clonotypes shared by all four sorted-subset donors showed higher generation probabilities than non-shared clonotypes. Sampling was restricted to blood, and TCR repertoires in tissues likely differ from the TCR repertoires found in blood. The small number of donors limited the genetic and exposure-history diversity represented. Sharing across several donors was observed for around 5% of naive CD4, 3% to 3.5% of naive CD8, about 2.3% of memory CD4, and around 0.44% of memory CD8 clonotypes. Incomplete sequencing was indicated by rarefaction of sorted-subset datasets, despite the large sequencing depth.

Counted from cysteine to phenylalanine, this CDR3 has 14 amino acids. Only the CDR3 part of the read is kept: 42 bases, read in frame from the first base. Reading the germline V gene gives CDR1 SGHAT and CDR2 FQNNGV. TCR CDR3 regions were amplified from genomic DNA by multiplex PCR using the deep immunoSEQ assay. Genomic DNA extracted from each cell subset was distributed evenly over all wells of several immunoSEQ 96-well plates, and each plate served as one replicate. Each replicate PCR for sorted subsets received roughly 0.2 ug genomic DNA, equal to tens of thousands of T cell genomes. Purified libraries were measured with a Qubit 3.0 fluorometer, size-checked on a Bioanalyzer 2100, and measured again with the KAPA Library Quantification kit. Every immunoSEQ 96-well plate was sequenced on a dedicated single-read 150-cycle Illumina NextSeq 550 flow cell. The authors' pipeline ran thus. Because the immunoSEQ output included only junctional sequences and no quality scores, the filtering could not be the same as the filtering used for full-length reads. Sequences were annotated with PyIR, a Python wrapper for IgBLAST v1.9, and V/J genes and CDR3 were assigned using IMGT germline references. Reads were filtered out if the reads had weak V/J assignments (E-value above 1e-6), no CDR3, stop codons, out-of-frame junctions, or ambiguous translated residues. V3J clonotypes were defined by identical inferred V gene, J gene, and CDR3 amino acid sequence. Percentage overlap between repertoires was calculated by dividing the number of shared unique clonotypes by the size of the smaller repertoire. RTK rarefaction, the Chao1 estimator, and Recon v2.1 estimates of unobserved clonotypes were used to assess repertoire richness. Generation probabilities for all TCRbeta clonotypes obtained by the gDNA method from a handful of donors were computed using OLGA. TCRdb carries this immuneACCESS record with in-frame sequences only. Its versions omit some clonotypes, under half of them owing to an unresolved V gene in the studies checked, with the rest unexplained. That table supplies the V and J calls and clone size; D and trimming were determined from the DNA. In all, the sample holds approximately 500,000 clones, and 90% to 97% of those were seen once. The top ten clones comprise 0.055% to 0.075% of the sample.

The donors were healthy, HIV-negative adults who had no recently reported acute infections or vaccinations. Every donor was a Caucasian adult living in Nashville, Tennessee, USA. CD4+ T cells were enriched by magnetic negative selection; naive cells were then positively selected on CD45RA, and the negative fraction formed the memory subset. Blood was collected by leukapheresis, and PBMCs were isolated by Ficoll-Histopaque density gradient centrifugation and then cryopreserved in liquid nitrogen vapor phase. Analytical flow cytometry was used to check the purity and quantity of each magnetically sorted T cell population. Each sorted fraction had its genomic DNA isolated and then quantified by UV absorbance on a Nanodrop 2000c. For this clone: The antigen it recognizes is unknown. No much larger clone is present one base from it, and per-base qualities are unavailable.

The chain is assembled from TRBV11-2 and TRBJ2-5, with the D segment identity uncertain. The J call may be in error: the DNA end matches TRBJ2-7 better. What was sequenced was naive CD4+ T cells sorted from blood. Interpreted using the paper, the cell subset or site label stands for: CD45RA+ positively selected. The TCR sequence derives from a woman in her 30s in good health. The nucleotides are TGTGCCAGCAGCTTAGGCCCCCTAACCTACGAGCAGTACTTC. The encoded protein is CASSLGPLTYEQYF.